A single sample gave rise to the 26 T cell receptor beta chains below, sequenced in a study of blood T cell repertoires in COVID-19. Data came from immunoSEQ multiplex PCR; TCRdb stores just in-frame clones and leaves some out. The repertoire holds approximately 250,000 clones, with roughly four fifths as singletons. The sequenced material came from PBMCs or T cells enriched from blood (not recorded which). The receptor set was obtained from a middle-aged man who had recovered from COVID-19.

The chain links TRBV19 to TRBJ2-7; D unresolved. In germline, CDR1 is LNHDA, CDR2 SQIVND (reference sequence). There are 13 residues in the CDR3. Between the trimmed V and J ends, which lost 3 bases and 0 bases, there was a span of 6 bases. The chain's CDR3 is CASSILYSYEQYF. The CDR3 DNA sequence: TGTGCCAGTAGTATCCTCTACTCCTACGAGCAGTACTTC.

The chain carries TRBV7-9 and TRBJ2-7, with 8 bases fitting TRBD1. Germline V gene lookup returns CDR1 SEHNR and CDR2 FQNEAQ (reference sequence). CDR3 length equals 15 residues. V dropped 6 bases and J dropped 2; count of bases not matched to a gene: 9. The CDR3 sequence is CASSTSGTGAYEQYF. The DNA for the CDR3 is TGTGCCAGCAGTACATCCGGGACAGGTGCCTACGAGCAGTACTTC.

The chain employs TRBV30 and TRBJ1-1, with a weak D call TRBD1 (5 bases). Germline V gene data show CDR1 as GTSNPN and CDR2 as SVGIG (reference sequence). Trimming pared 0 bases from V and 5 bases from J, leaving 10 bases between. This CDR3 has 13 amino acids. This CDR3 reads CAWSVGGGTEAFF. The CDR3 DNA follows: TGTGCCTGGAGTGTCGGGGGAGGAACTGAAGCTTTCTTT.

The chain carries TRBV27 and TRBJ1-6; unclear D gene. Germline assignment: CDR1 MNHEY and CDR2 SMNVEV (reference sequence). This CDR3 has 13 residues. The germline V and J ends were trimmed by 7 bases and 0 bases, with 4 bases remaining between them. The CDR3 DNA reads as TGTGCCAGCACTCCCTCCTATAATTCACCCCTCCACTTT. This codes for CASTPSYNSPLHF.

The V gene is TRBV9, the J gene TRBJ2-2, with 11 bases that match TRBD1. Germline CDR1 SGDLS, CDR2 YYNGEE. The CDR3 loop spans 17 amino acids. Germline trimming cut 4 bases from V and 6 bases from J; bases unmatched to any gene: 11. For the CDR3, the DNA is TGTGCCAGCAGCTTACAGACCGGGACAGGGGGGGCCGGGGAGCTGTTTTTT. It is translated as CASSLQTGTGGAGELFF.

The count of this clone is one. This sequence joins TRBV18 and TRBJ1-4, with 9 bases aligning to TRBD1. The germline V gene has CDR1 KGHSH and CDR2 LQKENI. This CDR3 has 14 amino acids. After removal of 5 bases from V and 4 bases from J, the junction contained 2 bases not matched to a gene. CDR3 nucleotide sequence: TGTGCCAGCTCAGGACAGGGGTATAATGAAAAACTGTTTTTT. This codes for CASSGQGYNEKLFF.

This clone was detected many times. CDR3 in DNA: TGTGCCAGCAGCCGCGGGACCCAGCCCCCCAATCCCCTCTACGAGCAGTACTTC. Amino acid sequence: CASSRGTQPPNPLYEQYF. The chain has TRBV9 and TRBJ2-7; weak D call: TRBD2 (6 bases). This CDR3 has 18 residues. V was pared by 4 bases and J by 3 bases, with 26 bases between. Germline values: CDR1 SGDLS, CDR2 YYNGEE.

The genes are TRBV10-3 and TRBJ2-1, with D possibly TRBD2 on 6 matching bases. The CDR3 has 14 amino acids. Trimming took 4 bases from V and 2 from J, leaving 9 bases between them. The germline V gene has CDR1 ENHRY and CDR2 SYGVKD. The CDR3 sequence: CAISAGETYNEQFF. The CDR3 DNA reads TGTGCCATCAGTGCGGGGGAGACCTACAATGAGCAGTTCTTC.

In nucleotides, the CDR3 is TGTGCCAGCAGTCGACAGGGTTTCACCGGGGAGCTGTTTTTT. Translating it yields CASSRQGFTGELFF. The rearrangement uses TRBV5-8 and TRBJ2-2; 7 nucleotides line up with TRBD1. Trimming took 5 bases from V and 4 from J; bases not matched to a gene: 5. Germline CDR1 and CDR2: SGHTS and YDEGEE. CDR3 length: 14 amino acids.

The chain joins TRBV7-2 to TRBJ1-3, with D possibly matching TRBD1 (5 bases). This CDR3 is built from 14 residues. Germline-derived CDR1 and CDR2 are SGHTA and FQGNSA. Deletions cut 0 bases from V and 7 bases from J, with 10 bases between. The CDR3 protein is CASSLAAGGNTIYF. The CDR3 DNA follows: TGTGCCAGCAGCTTAGCTGCGGGGGGGAACACCATATATTTT.

Written as DNA, the CDR3 is TGTGCCAGCAGCACCCCGACTAGGGCCCGGGAGACCCAGTACTTC. It is translated as CASSTPTRARETQYF. V and J are TRBV3-1 (or the pseudogene TRBV3-2) and TRBJ2-5; D perhaps matches TRBD2 (6 bases). The CDR3 sequence is 15 residues long. Germline lookup yields CDR1 LGHDT and CDR2 YNNKEL (reference sequence). V was cut by 5 bases and J by 5 bases, with 18 bases left in between.

The chain is built from TRBV5-8 and TRBJ1-6; D gene uncertain. The CDR3 totals 14 residues. Germline CDR1 SGHTS, CDR2 YDEGEE. V gave up 0 bases and J gave up 7 bases, with 8 bases separating them. DNA for the CDR3: TGTGCCAGCAGCTTGGGATGGGAGAATTCACCCCTCCACTTT. Translated: CASSLGWENSPLHF.

This chain links TRBV10-3 with TRBJ2-7; maybe TRBD2 (5 bases). The CDR3 loop spans 14 amino acids. The V gene lost 10 bases and the J gene lost 2 bases, with 18 bases spanning the gap. The V gene's germline CDR1 is ENHRY and CDR2 SYGVKD. The DNA for the CDR3 is TGTGCCACCGAGGGTCCCACGGGTACCTACGAGCAGTACTTC. Translated: CATEGPTGTYEQYF.

The chain recombines TRBV2 with TRBJ1-1, with D uncertain. Germline V gene data show CDR1 as SNHLY and CDR2 as FYNNEI. The CDR3 is made up of 15 amino acids. V was shortened by 6 bases and J by 1 base, with 15 bases between the two germline ends. The CDR3 is CASSLEGSKNTEAFF. CDR3 coding DNA: TGTGCCAGCAGCCTCGAGGGAAGCAAGAACACTGAAGCTTTCTTT.

The rearrangement links TRBV5-5 to TRBJ1-6; 8 nucleotides align to TRBD1. The ends lost 4 bases at V and 3 bases at J; junction bases unmatched: 6. The germline CDR1 and CDR2 sequences are SGHKS and YYEKEE (reference sequence). The CDR3 is 16 residues long. The CDR3 DNA is TGTGCCAGCAGCCGTGGGGGGACAGGCTATAATTCACCCCTCCACTTT. As protein: CASSRGGTGYNSPLHF.

V gene TRBV9 combines with J gene TRBJ1-1, with D maybe TRBD1 (5 bases). Germline lookup yields CDR1 SGDLS and CDR2 YYNGEE. CDR3 size: 15 residues. V lost 0 bases, J lost 1 base, and 10 bases lay in between. The CDR3 sequence is CASSVGVGQNTEAFF. The CDR3 coding sequence is TGTGCCAGCAGCGTAGGTGTAGGACAGAACACTGAAGCTTTCTTT. The complete variable domain, with remaining parts taken from reference TRBV9 and TRBJ1-1, reads DSGVTQTPKHLITATGQRVTLRCSPRSGDLSVYWYQQSLDQGLQFLIQYYNGEERAKGNILERFSAQQFPDLHSELNLSSLELGDSALYFCASSVGVGQNTEAFFGQGTRLTVV.

The CDR3 nucleotides are TGCAGTGCTAGTAGAGGGATTGGTGAAGCTTTCTTT. Its protein is CSASRGIGEAFF. V is TRBV20-1 and J is TRBJ1-1; D unresolved. Germline CDR1 reads DFQATT; CDR2 reads SNEGSKA (reference sequence). The V end lost 3 bases, the J end lost 7 bases, and 12 bases lay between the germline ends. The CDR3 is made up of 12 amino acids.

This CDR3 reads CASSDRGPPYEQYF. The CDR3 DNA follows: TGTGCCAGCAGCGACAGGGGGCCCCCCTACGAGCAGTACTTC. This chain connects TRBV2 to TRBJ2-7, with 10 bases matching TRBD1. V dropped 6 bases and J dropped 2; count of bases not matched to a gene: 4. The CDR3 covers 14 residues. Germline CDR1 is SNHLY and CDR2 is FYNNEI. Full variable domain (remainder filled in from reference TRBV2 and TRBJ2-7): EPEVTQTPSHQVTQMGQEVILRCVPISNHLYFYWYRQILGQKVEFLVSFYNNEISEKSEIFDDQFSVERPDGSNFTLKIRSTKLEDSAMYFCASSDRGPPYEQYFGPGTRLTVT.

V is TRBV7-3 and J is TRBJ2-1, with 9 bases aligning to TRBD1. Trimming removed 5 bases from V and 7 bases from J; junction bases left unmatched: 9. The germline V gene has CDR1 SGHTA and CDR2 FQGTGA. CDR3 length: 15 residues. CDR3 nucleotides: TGTGCCAGCAGCCTACAGGGGGCACGGGGGAATGAGCAGTTCTTC. Translating gives CASSLQGARGNEQFF.

V and J are TRBV4-3 and TRBJ2-2; TRBD2 matches at 8 bases. Germline V gene lookup returns CDR1 LGHNA and CDR2 YSLEER. V was pared by 0 bases and J by 2 bases, with 8 bases of the junction left unmatched. This CDR3 has 18 amino acids. The CDR3 nucleotides are TGCGCCAGCAGCCAAGAAAGAGGGACTAGTATCAACACCGGGGAGCTGTTTTTT. This codes for CASSQERGTSINTGELFF.

The rearrangement links TRBV27 to TRBJ1-2, with 7 nucleotides matching TRBD1. After removal of 5 bases from V and 2 bases from J, the junction contained 8 bases not matched to a gene. Germline loops: CDR1 MNHEY, CDR2 SMNVEV (reference sequence). This CDR3 region has 15 residues. The CDR3 here is CASSRLQGVNYGYTF. CDR3 in DNA: TGTGCCAGCAGTCGATTGCAGGGGGTGAACTATGGCTACACCTTC.

In nucleotides, the CDR3 is TGTGCCAGTAGTAGACAGTCCCTCATGAACACTGAAGCTTTCTTT. The encoded protein is CASSRQSLMNTEAFF. The chain combines TRBV19 with TRBJ1-1, with a weak D call TRBD1 (5 bases). In germline, CDR1 is LNHDA, CDR2 SQIVND (reference sequence). This CDR3 comprises 15 residues. V was cut by 4 bases and J by 0 bases, with 12 bases left in between.

The gene calls are TRBV4-3 and TRBJ2-3, with D possibly matching TRBD2 (6 bases). CDR3 length equals 18 residues. Germline V gene lookup returns CDR1 LGHNA and CDR2 YSLEER. Trimming removed 1 base from V and 3 bases from J, with 20 bases in between. The CDR3 coding sequence is TGCGCCAGCAGCCAAGGAAGGAGTGCTAGCGCCGTGACAGATACGCAGTATTTT. Its translation is CASSQGRSASAVTDTQYF.

This chain links TRBV23-1 with TRBJ1-4; possibly TRBD1 for D (6 bases). TRBV23-1 is sorted into the ORF group, with uncertain function. The CDR3 consists of 16 residues. The V end lost 4 bases, the J end lost 4 bases, and 16 bases lay between the germline ends. CDR3 bases: TGCGCCAGCAGTCCAAAACCGGGACAAAATAATGAAAAACTGTTTTTT. Protein: CASSPKPGQNNEKLFF.

The chain has TRBV28 and TRBJ1-4; 8 bases are a match to TRBD1. The germline CDR1 and CDR2 sequences are MDHEN and SYDVKM. The CDR3 covers 14 residues. The V gene end was trimmed by 5 bases and the J gene end by 6 bases; junction bases not matched to a gene: 5. The CDR3 is CASSPQGAHEKLFF. The CDR3 bases are TGTGCCAGCAGTCCGCAGGGGGCCCATGAAAAACTGTTTTTT.

In this sample, this clone turned up once. The J gene is TRBJ2-5, the V gene TRBV7-6; weak D call: TRBD2 (6 bases). Between the trimmed V and J ends, which lost 2 bases and 3 bases, there was a span of 16 bases. Germline CDR1 and CDR2: SGHVS and FNYEAQ. CDR3 length equals 16 residues. The CDR3 here is CASSLPASGGEETQYF. The CDR3 nucleotides read TGTGCCAGCAGCTTACCCGCCTCTGGAGGGGAAGAGACCCAGTACTTC.